This T cell receptor beta chain emerged from a study of T cell responses to AZD1222 COVID-19 vaccine. Some clones are missing from TCRdb's copy, which holds only in-frame ones; the method was immunoSEQ multiplex PCR. The table shows 120,000 or so clones, with around 92% occurring only once. With regard to this clone: Its antigen is as yet unknown.

Germline CDR1 reads SGDLS; CDR2 reads YYNGEE. This CDR3 contains 13 residues. V was cut by 0 bases and J by 6 bases, with 6 bases left in between. Study results and caveats: Nearly half of spike-specific TCRs reportedly target variant regions that are unmutated in the B.1.351 and B.1.1.7 variants.

This specimen consisted of peripheral blood, obtained on day 0 of AZD1222 vaccination. This sequence originates from an adult in good health. This chain uses TRBV9 with TRBJ1-4; D is unresolved. The CDR3 region has the DNA TGTGCCAGCAGCGTAGTCCCCGATGAAAAACTGTTTTTT. This codes for CASSVVPDEKLFF.